This TCR beta chain was sequenced during a study of neurological immune-mediated disorders (dated by TCRdb to the late 2010s). Concerning the study at large: Among the roughly 34 multiple sclerosis patients, relapsing-remitting MS was present in some 30 and secondary progressive MS was present in 3. Peripheral blood TCR-beta repertoires from patients with HTLV-I-associated myelopathy (HAM/TSP), patients with multiple sclerosis, and healthy controls were compared in the study using UMI-based sequencing. The approximately 110 TCR-beta libraries included longitudinal samples, technical triplicates and paired sorted CD4+ and CD8+ T-cell subsets alongside PBMC samples. Of the approximately 68 subjects in the cohort, about 15 were HAM/TSP patients, about 35 were multiple sclerosis patients, and 20 were healthy controls. The paper as a whole reports these results and caveats: TCR clonal expansion was highest in HAM/TSP patients and lowest in MS patients, with MS patients falling below even healthy controls. Across subjects, expanded clones never shared an identical CDR3 amino acid sequence, which suggests that the TCR-beta repertoires in every group were private. The MS cluster was not associated with any clinical or MRI features, and the authors stated that larger cohorts are needed. Repertoires from 18 of 34 MS patients were grouped by phylogenetic analysis into a cluster of related CDR3 sequences, suggesting a possible repertoire-level signature.

To synthesize cDNA, template-switch 5'RACE was performed with a primer carrying a 10-nucleotide random unique molecular identifier so that each TCR transcript was tagged. Each sequencing run produced over 190 million TCR-beta sequences covering 15-18 subjects. The RNeasy kit was used to extract total RNA. The KAPA Real-time Library Amplification kit was used to amplify TCR-beta VDJ regions with primers targeting the TCR constant region and the 5'RACE anchor. A first PCR added sample indexes and Illumina adaptors, and a second PCR then raised library yield. After Ampure bead purification, the TCR product of roughly 650 bp was size-selected on a 2% E-gel SizeSelection system. Before pooling, library quality was assessed on a Bioanalyzer, concentration was determined with Qubit, and library quantification was performed with the Kapa Library Quantification kit. An Illumina HiSeq 2500 sequenced the libraries paired-end 2 x 150 bp. To increase sequence diversity, roughly 23-30% phiX was spiked into each library pool. Per the authors' processing: The UMI-based MiGEC pipeline processed quality-filtered reads and removed over 90% of raw TCR sequences during error correction. IMGT germline references were used for alignment of VDJ genes, and clonotypes were defined by a unique CDR3 amino acid sequence together with V-J genes. Clonal expansion, Shannon diversity, and CDR3 relatedness (CalcPairwiseDistances, ClusterSamples) were evaluated with VDJtools, and phylogenetic trees were built with CLCbio workbench. Using coefficient-of-variation modelling across technical triplicates, the study counted a clone as expanded if it had at least 8 unique UMIs. Using fastp trimming at Q25 and MiXCR clonotype assembly, TCRdb reanalyzed the public sequencing data and kept in-frame beta chains. Rows matching on CDR3 protein sequence are summarized as one entry with the most common DNA and genes. V and J calls and clone size were set by TCRdb, not the authors. Across this sample there are 55,000 to 75,000 distinct CDR3 sequences, with roughly 2.5% seen only once. Less than 3.5% of the sample is taken by the ten largest.

V loses 2 bases, J loses 2 bases, and the germline ends lie 11 bases apart. The CDR1 and CDR2 encoded by the germline V gene are SGHTS and YDEGEE. Spanning cysteine to phenylalanine, the CDR3 consists of 15 amino acids. Only the CDR3 DNA stays, 45 bases, in frame from base 1. On this clonotype itself: No cognate antigen has been identified for it. Per-base qualities were not stored, and no clone one base away is much larger.

For the unsorted PBMC libraries, 2 million PBMCs were stored in RNAlater at -80 degrees C until RNA extraction and were used to generate the libraries. The multiple sclerosis patients were enrolled in a US clinical protocol that used magnetic resonance imaging to evaluate disease progression. PBMCs were separated from peripheral blood using Ficoll-Hypaque density gradient centrifugation and then cryopreserved in liquid nitrogen. In this chain, TRBV5-8 is recombined with TRBJ1-5, with no reliable assignment of the D segment. The source is a man aged 50 to 59 with multiple sclerosis. Sequencing was performed on PBMCs. The nucleotide sequence reads TGTGCCAGCAGCTTACATCGGCAGGGCAATCAGCCCCAGCATTTT. This sequence encodes CASSLHRQGNQPQHF.